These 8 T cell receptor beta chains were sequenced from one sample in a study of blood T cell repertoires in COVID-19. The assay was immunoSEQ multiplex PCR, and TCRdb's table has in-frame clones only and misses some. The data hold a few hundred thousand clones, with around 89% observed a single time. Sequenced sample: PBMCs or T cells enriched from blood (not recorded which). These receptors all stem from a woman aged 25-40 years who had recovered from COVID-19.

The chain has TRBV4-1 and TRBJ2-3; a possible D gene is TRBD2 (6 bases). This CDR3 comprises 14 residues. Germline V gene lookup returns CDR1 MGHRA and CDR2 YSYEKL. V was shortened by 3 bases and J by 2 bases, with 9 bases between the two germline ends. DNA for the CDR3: TGCGCCAGCAGCCAGCAGGACTACACAGATACGCAGTATTTT. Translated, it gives CASSQQDYTDTQYF.

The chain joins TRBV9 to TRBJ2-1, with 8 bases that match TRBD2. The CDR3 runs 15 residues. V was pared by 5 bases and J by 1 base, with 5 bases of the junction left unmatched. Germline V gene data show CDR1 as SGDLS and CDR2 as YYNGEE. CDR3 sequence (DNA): TGTGCCAGCAGTTCTAGCGGGTCTTCCTACAATGAGCAGTTCTTC. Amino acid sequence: CASSSSGSSYNEQFF.

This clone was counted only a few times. CDR3 protein: CASSLGSSEAFF. CDR3 nucleotides: TGCGCCAGCAGCTTGGGTTCCAGTGAAGCTTTCTTT. V is TRBV5-1 and J is TRBJ1-1; D not resolved. The CDR3 length is 12 residues. CDR1 and CDR2 from the germline V gene are SGHRS and YFSETQ. Trimming removed 0 bases from V and 7 bases from J, with 7 bases in between.

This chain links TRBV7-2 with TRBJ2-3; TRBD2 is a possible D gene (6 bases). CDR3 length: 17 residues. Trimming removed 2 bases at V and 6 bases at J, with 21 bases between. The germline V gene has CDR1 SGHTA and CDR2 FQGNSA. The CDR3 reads CASSLILPGVGSDTQYF. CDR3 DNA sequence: TGTGCCAGCAGCTTAATATTGCCGGGAGTCGGATCGGATACGCAGTATTTT.

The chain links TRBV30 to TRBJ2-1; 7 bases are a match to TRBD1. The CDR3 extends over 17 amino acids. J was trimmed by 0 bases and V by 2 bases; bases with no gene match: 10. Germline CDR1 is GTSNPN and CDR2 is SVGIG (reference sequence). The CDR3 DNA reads TGTGCCTGGAGTATTATGGACAGGTCCGGCTCCTACAATGAGCAGTTCTTC. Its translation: CAWSIMDRSGSYNEQFF.

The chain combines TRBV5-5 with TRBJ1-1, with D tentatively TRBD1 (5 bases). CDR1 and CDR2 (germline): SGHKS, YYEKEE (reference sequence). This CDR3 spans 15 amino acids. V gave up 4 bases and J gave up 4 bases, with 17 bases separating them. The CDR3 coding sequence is TGTGCCAGCAGCCCGGCGCCGACAGTGAGCACTGAAGCTTTCTTT. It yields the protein CASSPAPTVSTEAFF. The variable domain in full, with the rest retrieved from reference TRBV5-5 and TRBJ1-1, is DAGVTQSPTHLIKTRGQQVTLRCSPISGHKSVSWYQQVLGQGPQFIFQYYEKEERGRGNFPDRFSARQFPNYSSELNVNALLLGDSALYLCASSPAPTVSTEAFFGQGTRLTVV.

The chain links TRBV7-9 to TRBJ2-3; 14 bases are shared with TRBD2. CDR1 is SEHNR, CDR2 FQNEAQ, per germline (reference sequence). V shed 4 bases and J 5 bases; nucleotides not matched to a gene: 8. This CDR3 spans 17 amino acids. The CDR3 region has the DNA TGTGCCAGCAGCTCAGGACTAGCGGGAGGTTTAGGAGATACGCAGTATTTT. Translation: CASSSGLAGGLGDTQYF.

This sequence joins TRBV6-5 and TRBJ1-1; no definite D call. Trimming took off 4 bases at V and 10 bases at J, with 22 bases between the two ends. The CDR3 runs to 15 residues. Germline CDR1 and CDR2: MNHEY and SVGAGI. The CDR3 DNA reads TGTGCCAGCAGTTCCCTCAGACCCGGGGAGGTGGGAGCTTTCTTT. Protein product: CASSSLRPGEVGAFF.